This TCR beta chain was sequenced in a study of OX40 agonist ivuxolimab in advanced cancers. For the study at large: Dose-escalation subjects each had hepatocellular carcinoma, melanoma, renal cell or head and neck cancer.

TCRdb keeps only in-frame clones here, not all; method: immunoSEQ multiplex PCR. The sample contains about 19,000 clones, roughly nine tenths of which appear only once. Germline V lookup: CDR1 MNHEY, CDR2 SVGAGI. The V gene lost 6 bases and the J gene lost 3 bases, with 11 bases spanning the gap. This CDR3 spans 13 amino acids. The TCR originated in an adult with an advanced solid tumor such as melanoma, head and neck, liver or kidney cancer. The V call is TRBV6-5, the J call TRBJ1-1; D unclear. Sequences were derived from CD4+ or CD8+ T cells sorted from blood, sampled in a trial of the OX40 agonist ivuxolimab. CDR3 loop: CASRVPGYTEAFF. DNA for the CDR3: TGTGCCAGCAGGGTTCCGGGCTACACTGAAGCTTTCTTT.